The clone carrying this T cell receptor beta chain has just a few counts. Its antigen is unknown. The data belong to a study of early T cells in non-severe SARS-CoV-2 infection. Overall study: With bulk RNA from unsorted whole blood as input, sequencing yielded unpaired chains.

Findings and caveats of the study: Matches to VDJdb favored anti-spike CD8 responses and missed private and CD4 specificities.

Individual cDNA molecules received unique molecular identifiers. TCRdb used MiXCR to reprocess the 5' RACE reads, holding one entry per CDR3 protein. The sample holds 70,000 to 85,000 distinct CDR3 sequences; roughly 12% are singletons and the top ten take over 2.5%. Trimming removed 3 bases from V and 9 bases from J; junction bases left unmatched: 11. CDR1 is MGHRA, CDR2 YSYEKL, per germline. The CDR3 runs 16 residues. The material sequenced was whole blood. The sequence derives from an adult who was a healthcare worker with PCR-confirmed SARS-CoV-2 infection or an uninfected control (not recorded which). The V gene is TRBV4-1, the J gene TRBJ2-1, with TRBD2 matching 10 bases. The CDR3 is CASSHLFGEREGEQFF. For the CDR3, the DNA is TGCGCCAGCAGCCACCTATTTGGAGAGCGGGAGGGTGAGCAGTTCTTC.